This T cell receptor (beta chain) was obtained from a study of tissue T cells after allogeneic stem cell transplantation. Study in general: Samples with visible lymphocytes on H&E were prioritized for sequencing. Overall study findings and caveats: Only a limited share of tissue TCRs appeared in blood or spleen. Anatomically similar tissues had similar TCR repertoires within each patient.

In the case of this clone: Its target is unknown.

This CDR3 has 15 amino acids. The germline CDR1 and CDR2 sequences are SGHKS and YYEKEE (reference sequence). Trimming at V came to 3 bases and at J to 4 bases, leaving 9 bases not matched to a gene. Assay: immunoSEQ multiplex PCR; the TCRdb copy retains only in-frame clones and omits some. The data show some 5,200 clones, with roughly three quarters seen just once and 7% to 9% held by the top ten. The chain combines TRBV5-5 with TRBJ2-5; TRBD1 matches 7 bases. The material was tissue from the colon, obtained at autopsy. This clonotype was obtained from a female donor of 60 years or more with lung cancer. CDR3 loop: CASSSPRGPVETQYF. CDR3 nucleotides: TGTGCCAGCAGCTCGCCGAGGGGGCCCGTAGAGACCCAGTACTTC.